The rows below give T cell receptor beta chains drawn from one sample of a study of identical twins. TCRdb called the 5' RACE reads again in MiXCR, with one record for every CDR3 protein. The repertoire holds just under 650,000 distinct CDR3 sequences, with roughly 7.1% as singletons. This sample also appeared in a second study, on yellow fever vaccine responses in identical twins.

The sample was PBMCs. These receptors were obtained from a woman aged 18-30 years in good health. The CDR3 runs from the conserved cysteine through the conserved F or W. A D gene is named only where the DNA matches it firmly.

v_gene: TRBV20-1; d_gene: -; CDR3aa: CSANPRGRYQETQYF
v_gene: TRBV12-3/TRBV12-4; d_gene: -; CDR3aa: CASSLGGGYGQPQHF
v_gene: TRBV3-1; d_gene: TRBD2; CDR3aa: CASSQISGRGNEQFF
v_gene: TRBV11-2; d_gene: -; CDR3aa: CASSLDSRGFGETQYF
v_gene: TRBV7-9; d_gene: -; CDR3aa: CASSLFGPTGGYTF
v_gene: TRBV12-3/TRBV12-4; d_gene: TRBD2; CDR3aa: CASSPGLATDEQFF
v_gene: TRBV5-1; d_gene: -; CDR3aa: CASSRADGSYNEQFF
v_gene: TRBV3-1; d_gene: TRBD1; CDR3aa: CASSQEGQGTVNTEAFF
v_gene: TRBV14; d_gene: -; CDR3aa: CASSQGTQETQYF
v_gene: TRBV6-1; d_gene: -; CDR3aa: CASSVWGTEAFF
v_gene: TRBV2; d_gene: -; CDR3aa: CAVKGGTGELFF
v_gene: TRBV5-1; d_gene: -; CDR3aa: CASSLESGEQYF
v_gene: TRBV5-1; d_gene: -; CDR3aa: CASSAGQNTDTQYF
v_gene: TRBV11-1; d_gene: -; CDR3aa: CASSQWSGSGGLYNEQFF
v_gene: TRBV12-3/TRBV12-4; d_gene: TRBD1; CDR3aa: CASSTDRGPNTEAFF
v_gene: TRBV3-1; d_gene: -; CDR3aa: CASSQAGANTEAFF
v_gene: TRBV27; d_gene: TRBD2; CDR3aa: CASTVLAEGANTGELFF
v_gene: TRBV4-1; d_gene: -; CDR3aa: CASSPLDSLNTGELFF
v_gene: TRBV7-9; d_gene: -; CDR3aa: CASSDTRGRDTEAFF
v_gene: TRBV7-9; d_gene: -; CDR3aa: CASSFRLFEQYF
v_gene: TRBV20-1; d_gene: -; CDR3aa: CSASEGSVSTEAFF
v_gene: TRBV7-9; d_gene: -; CDR3aa: CASTAGGENTEAFF
v_gene: TRBV6-5; d_gene: TRBD2; CDR3aa: CASSYRSGAQETQYF
v_gene: TRBV12-3/TRBV12-4; d_gene: -; CDR3aa: CASSLLGVNTQYF
v_gene: TRBV10-2; d_gene: -; CDR3aa: CASSEGSNEKLFF
v_gene: TRBV3-1; d_gene: -; CDR3aa: CASSQDLVNSGNTIYF
v_gene: TRBV29-1; d_gene: -; CDR3aa: CSGTGTRNTEAFF
v_gene: TRBV20-1; d_gene: TRBD1; CDR3aa: CSAPGQGMNTEAFF
v_gene: TRBV7-2; d_gene: TRBD2; CDR3aa: CASSHKGAGEDTQYF
v_gene: TRBV12-3/TRBV12-4; d_gene: TRBD1; CDR3aa: CASREQGAGYEQYF